Following are 32 T cell receptor beta chains from one sample sequenced in a study of OX40 agonist ivuxolimab in advanced cancers. Here immunoSEQ multiplex PCR was the method, and the copy in TCRdb shows in-frame clones only, minus some. Of some 50,000 clones in the sample, 90% to 95% were seen once. Source: CD4+ or CD8+ T cells sorted from blood, taken in a trial of the OX40 agonist ivuxolimab. The receptors come from an adult with an advanced solid tumor such as melanoma, head and neck, liver or kidney cancer.

This chain joins TRBV5-8 and TRBJ1-1; D unclear. Trimming shortened V by 7 bases and J by 1 base, and 11 bases separated the two germline ends. Germline CDR1 and CDR2: SGHTS and YDEGEE. This CDR3 is built from 13 residues. CDR3 in DNA: TGTGCCAGCCCGCTCGTCCCGAACACTGAAGCTTTCTTT. Translating gives CASPLVPNTEAFF.

The genes are TRBV28 and TRBJ2-6; a possible D gene is TRBD1 (5 bases). Germline V gene data show CDR1 as MDHEN and CDR2 as SYDVKM. V dropped 6 bases and J dropped 2 bases, with 11 bases sitting between them. CDR3 length: 15 amino acids. The CDR3 spells CASRKFRAGANVLTF. The CDR3 coding sequence is TGTGCCAGCAGAAAATTCAGGGCTGGGGCCAACGTCCTGACTTTC. Full variable domain (rest looked up from reference TRBV28 and TRBJ2-6): DVKVTQSSRYLVKRTGEKVFLECVQDMDHENMFWYRQDPGLGLRLIYFSYDVKMKEKGDIPEGYSVSREKKERFSLILESASTNQTSMYLCASRKFRAGANVLTFGAGSRLTVL.

The V gene is TRBV27, the J gene TRBJ2-3, with no clear D. Germline V lookup: CDR1 MNHEY, CDR2 SMNVEV (reference sequence). The germline V and J ends were trimmed by 5 bases and 4 bases, with 10 bases remaining between them. CDR3 size: 13 residues. DNA for the CDR3: TGTGCCAGCAGTGGGTGGCTACCAGATACGCAGTATTTT. Protein: CASSGWLPDTQYF.

About this clone: One end of the junction varies from germline; a read error may be responsible. V gene TRBV7-7 combines with J gene TRBJ2-1, with D possibly TRBD2 on 6 matching bases. The CDR3 has 15 residues. Germline CDR1 SSHAT, CDR2 FNYEAQ (reference sequence). Written as DNA, the CDR3 is TGTGCTAGCAGCCCGGGACTTAGCTCCTACAATGAGCAGTTCTTC. Its translation is CASSPGLSSYNEQFF.

This rearrangement joins TRBV27 to TRBJ1-1; D gene uncertain. V was trimmed by 6 bases and J by 1 base, leaving 9 bases between them. The CDR3 consists of 13 residues. Per the germline V gene, CDR1 is MNHEY and CDR2 is SMNVEV (reference sequence). The CDR3 region is CASRDWGNTEAFF. CDR3 coding DNA: TGTGCCAGCAGGGATTGGGGGAACACTGAAGCTTTCTTT.

The chain links TRBV5-1 to TRBJ1-1; 9 bases are shared with TRBD1. There are 15 residues in the CDR3. From germline, CDR1 is SGHRS and CDR2 YFSETQ. The V and J ends lost 3 bases and 6 bases, in that order; junction bases with no gene match: 9. CDR3 in DNA: TGCGCCAGCAGCTCGCGTGACAGGGGGGCGGCTGAAGCTTTCTTT. The encoded protein is CASSSRDRGAAEAFF.

This clone was counted a single time. The J gene is TRBJ1-5, the V gene TRBV2, with D possibly TRBD1 on 6 matching bases. Germline assignment: CDR1 SNHLY and CDR2 FYNNEI. The CDR3 spans 16 residues. The V gene lost 1 base and the J gene lost 0 bases, with 10 bases spanning the gap. This CDR3 reads CASSEGTAYSNQPQHF. For the CDR3, the DNA is TGTGCCAGCAGTGAAGGGACAGCTTATAGCAATCAGCCCCAGCATTTT.

The V gene is TRBV29-1, the J gene TRBJ2-7, with D possibly being TRBD1 (8 bases). Per germline, CDR1 SQVTM and CDR2 ANQGSEA. The CDR3 sequence is 13 residues long. Between the trimmed V and J ends, which lost 5 bases and 2 bases, there was a span of 13 bases. In nucleotides, the CDR3 is TGCAGCGTTCGCGGGGGACAGGCCTACGAGCAGTACTTC. This sequence encodes CSVRGGQAYEQYF.

The gene calls are TRBV29-1 and TRBJ2-7; D is uncertain. Trimming took 2 bases from V and 4 from J, leaving 6 bases between them. The CDR3 runs to 11 residues. The germline CDR1 and CDR2 sequences are SQVTM and ANQGSEA. The CDR3 here is CSVETGYEQYV. The CDR3 DNA reads TGCAGCGTTGAAACGGGTTACGAGCAGTACGTC.

In DNA form, the CDR3 reads TGTGCCAGCAGCTTGGGAGGGTCACCCCTCCACTTT. Protein: CASSLGGSPLHF. The chain links TRBV5-4 to TRBJ1-6; no definite D call. The V end lost 0 bases, the J end lost 10 bases, and 5 bases lay between the germline ends. CDR1 and CDR2 (germline): SGHNT, YYREEE (reference sequence). The CDR3 length is 12 residues.

This rearrangement joins TRBV4-1 to TRBJ1-1, with TRBD1 as a possible D gene (6 bases). Between the trimmed V and J ends, which lost 4 bases and 7 bases, there was a span of 10 bases. Germline-derived CDR1 and CDR2 are MGHRA and YSYEKL. CDR3 length: 12 residues. Written as DNA, the CDR3 is TGCGCCAGCAGCCCCACAGGGATTGAAGCTTTCTTT. It yields the protein CASSPTGIEAFF.

The J gene is TRBJ2-1, the V gene TRBV19; 11 positions match TRBD1. The CDR3 is 15 amino acids. V trimming: 1 base; J trimming: 5 bases; junction bases outside the gene matches: 1. Germline V gene data show CDR1 as LNHDA and CDR2 as SQIVND (reference sequence). CDR3 loop: CASSIGDRGNNEQFF. The CDR3 DNA reads TGTGCCAGTAGTATAGGGGACAGGGGGAACAATGAGCAGTTCTTC.

CDR3 protein: CASSPWAENQPQHF. CDR3 DNA sequence: TGTGCCAGCAGCCCCTGGGCAGAAAATCAGCCCCAGCATTTT. This chain uses TRBV7-9 with TRBJ1-5; D remains unclear. Trimming removed 5 bases from V and 4 bases from J, with 12 bases in between. Germline assignment: CDR1 SEHNR and CDR2 FQNEAQ (reference sequence). The CDR3 runs 14 residues.

The J gene is TRBJ2-1, the V gene TRBV15; 11 bases agree with TRBD2. V shed 2 bases, J shed 5 bases, and the junction held 2 bases outside the gene matches. The germline V gene encodes CDR1 LNHNV and CDR2 YYDKDF (reference sequence). The CDR3 has 15 residues. The CDR3 region has the DNA TGTGCCACCAGCAGAATACTAGCGGGGGACAATGAGCAGTTCTTC. This codes for CATSRILAGDNEQFF.

The rearrangement uses TRBV7-9 and TRBJ1-1; 9 bases are shared with TRBD1. Trimming cost V 1 base and J 3 bases; bases outside gene matches: 3. The CDR3 spans 15 residues. Germline lookup yields CDR1 SEHNR and CDR2 FQNEAQ (reference sequence). For the CDR3, the DNA is TGTGCCAGCAGCTTAGACGACAGGGGGGACACTGAAGCTTTCTTT. Amino acids: CASSLDDRGDTEAFF.

The genes are TRBV29-1 and TRBJ2-2; D unclear. The germline V gene has CDR1 SQVTM and CDR2 ANQGSEA. Trimming removed 4 bases at V and 4 bases at J, with 4 bases between. CDR3 size: 11 residues. Here the CDR3 DNA reads TGCAGCGTTGGGTTCACCGGGGAGCTGTTTTTT. It specifies CSVGFTGELFF.

The sample holds a few counts of this clone. The chain recombines TRBV5-4 with TRBJ2-7; tentative D call: TRBD2 (5 bases). V lost 0 bases, J lost 2 bases, and 9 bases lay in between. There are 14 residues in the CDR3. Germline lookup yields CDR1 SGHNT and CDR2 YYREEE (reference sequence). The CDR3 loop is CASSLDRGAYEQYV. The DNA of the CDR3 is TGTGCCAGCAGCTTGGATCGGGGAGCCTACGAGCAGTACGTC.

This clone was observed a single time. J is TRBJ2-7 and V is TRBV6-5; 7 nucleotides agree with TRBD1. Per germline, CDR1 MNHEY and CDR2 SVGAGI. Trimming at V came to 0 bases and at J to 1 base, leaving 3 bases not matched to a gene. The CDR3 loop spans 15 amino acids. Here the CDR3 DNA reads TGTGCCAGCAGTTACTCAGGGGGCTTTTCCTACGAGCAGTACTTC. Protein: CASSYSGGFSYEQYF.

The V gene is TRBV4-3, the J gene TRBJ2-7; 7 bases are a match to TRBD1. V was clipped by 1 base and J by 7 bases; unmatched bases: 4. Germline V lookup: CDR1 LGHNA, CDR2 YSLEER. This CDR3 region has 13 residues. The CDR3 spells CASSQVQGDEQYF. The CDR3 nucleotides are TGCGCCAGCAGCCAAGTTCAGGGGGATGAGCAGTACTTC.

The V call is TRBV19, the J call TRBJ2-3; 9 bases are shared with TRBD1. Per germline, CDR1 LNHDA and CDR2 SQIVND (reference sequence). This CDR3 contains 17 residues. The V segment lost 3 bases and the J segment 3 bases; nucleotides outside the gene matches: 10. This CDR3 reads CASSMVQTGGGTDTQYF. CDR3 DNA sequence: TGTGCCAGTAGTATGGTACAGACAGGGGGTGGAACAGATACGCAGTATTTT.

The rearrangement uses TRBV28 and TRBJ2-1; 13 bases line up with TRBD2. The CDR3 sequence is 18 residues long. Germline V gene sequence: CDR1 MDHEN, CDR2 SYDVKM. After removal of 3 bases from V and 1 base from J, the junction contained 6 bases not matched to a gene. CDR3 nucleotide sequence: TGTGCCAGCAGTTTCCCTAGGACTAGCGGGAGTTCCTACAATGAGCAGTTCTTC. It yields the protein CASSFPRTSGSSYNEQFF.

This chain joins TRBV29-1 and TRBJ2-4; D possibly corresponds to TRBD2 (5 bases). The V and J ends lost 4 bases and 6 bases respectively, with 16 bases between them. CDR3 length: 14 amino acids. The germline V gene encodes CDR1 SQVTM and CDR2 ANQGSEA. The CDR3 reads CSVVYGSERNIQYF. The CDR3 nucleotides are TGCAGCGTTGTTTATGGGAGTGAAAGAAACATTCAGTACTTC.

The rearrangement joins TRBV6-5 to TRBJ1-2, with D maybe TRBD1 (5 bases). V was pared by 0 bases and J by 0 bases, with 11 bases between. CDR1 and CDR2 from the germline V gene are MNHEY and SVGAGI. The CDR3 is 16 residues long. The CDR3 DNA sequence: TGTGCCAGCAGTTACTCGCCGGGGACCGCTAACTATGGCTACACCTTC. Amino acid sequence: CASSYSPGTANYGYTF.

The sample holds one count of this clone. The chain uses TRBV4-1 and TRBJ1-4; D uncertain. CDR1 and CDR2 from the germline V gene are MGHRA and YSYEKL. V was trimmed by 0 bases and J by 8 bases, leaving 16 bases between them. The CDR3 is 16 amino acids. This chain's CDR3 is CASSQEARGGREKLFF. The DNA of the CDR3 is TGCGCCAGCAGCCAAGAAGCCCGCGGAGGACGAGAAAAACTGTTTTTT.

V gene TRBV15 combines with J gene TRBJ2-7, with a possible D match to TRBD2 (7 bases). Germline CDR1 and CDR2: LNHNV and YYDKDF (reference sequence). The CDR3 loop spans 14 amino acids. V lost 1 base and J 2 bases, leaving 9 bases between the germline ends. Here the CDR3 reads CATSRVGGAYEQYV. The CDR3 DNA follows: TGTGCCACCAGCAGAGTAGGGGGGGCCTACGAGCAGTACGTC.

The chain links TRBV5-1 to TRBJ1-1; TRBD1 matches at 8 bases. Germline CDR1 reads SGHRS; CDR2 reads YFSETQ. This CDR3 spans 15 amino acids. V gave up 4 bases and J gave up 0 bases; unmatched junction bases: 5. The CDR3 reads CASSHGQGMNTEAFF. DNA for the CDR3: TGCGCCAGCAGCCACGGACAGGGCATGAACACTGAAGCTTTCTTT.

V is TRBV4-2 and J is TRBJ1-1; D ambiguous. Per the germline V gene, CDR1 is LGHNA and CDR2 is YNFKEQ. V shed 3 bases and J shed 1 base, with 6 bases lying between them. The CDR3 has 13 residues. The CDR3 nucleotides are TGTGCCAGCAGCCAGTGGGAGAACACTGAAGCTTTCTTT. Protein sequence: CASSQWENTEAFF.

The rearrangement joins TRBV6-1 to TRBJ1-5; D gene uncertain. Trimming left V 4 bases short and J 1 base short, with 11 bases between. Germline V gene sequence: CDR1 MNHNS, CDR2 SASEGT. This CDR3 has 15 residues. The CDR3 here is CASSARGRSNQPQHF. The CDR3 nucleotides are TGTGCCAGCAGTGCCCGAGGCAGAAGCAATCAGCCCCAGCATTTT.

This clone was seen only once. V usage is TRBV9 and J usage is TRBJ2-1, with D unclear. CDR3 length: 15 amino acids. Per the germline V gene, CDR1 is SGDLS and CDR2 is YYNGEE. V was shortened by 4 bases and J by 8 bases, with 19 bases between the two germline ends. For the CDR3, the DNA is TGTGCCAGCAGCTCCCGGACGGATCGCTCCTATGAGCAGTTCTTC. Its protein is CASSSRTDRSYEQFF.

The chain links TRBV11-2 to TRBJ1-1, with a possible D match to TRBD1 (5 bases). The CDR3 is 14 amino acids. CDR1 is SGHAT, CDR2 FQNNGV, per germline. Trimming took off 1 base at V and 6 bases at J, with 12 bases between the two ends. CDR3 sequence reads: CASSLVGTHAEAFF. As DNA, the CDR3 is TGTGCCAGCAGCTTAGTGGGGACGCACGCTGAAGCTTTCTTT.

This clone was recorded once. The chain carries TRBV15 and TRBJ1-4; D unclear. The CDR3 is 15 residues long. V lost 8 bases to trimming and J lost 4 bases, with 17 bases between them. Per the germline V gene, CDR1 is LNHNV and CDR2 is YYDKDF (reference sequence). CDR3 nucleotides: TGTGCCACCTACTCCTCAGGAAAGGGTAATGAAAAACTGTTTTTT. Translation: CATYSSGKGNEKLFF. The full variable domain, completed using reference TRBV15 and TRBJ1-4, is DAMVIQNPRYQVTQFGKPVTLSCSQTLNHNVMYWYQQKSSQAPKLLFHYYDKDFNNEADTPDNFQSRRPNTSFCFLDIRSPGLGDTAMYLCATYSSGKGNEKLFFGSGTQLSVL.

This clone was seen only once. The genes are TRBV5-4 and TRBJ2-2; no definite D call. Germline CDR1 reads SGHNT; CDR2 reads YYREEE (reference sequence). The CDR3 sequence is 12 residues long. Trimming took 0 bases from V and 5 from J, leaving 2 bases between them. The CDR3 protein is CASSLATGELFF. In nucleotides, the CDR3 is TGTGCCAGCAGCTTGGCGACCGGGGAGCTGTTTTTT.